A single sample is the source of the 26 T cell receptor beta chains below, sequenced in a study of identical twins. TCRdb used MiXCR to reprocess the 5' RACE reads, holding one entry per CDR3 protein. The sample shows more than 600,000 distinct CDR3 sequences, roughly 18% of them seen only once. These records were also assigned to another study, of T cells expressing NK-cell markers.

The sequencing sample was made of PBMCs. These receptors originate from a woman between 18 and 29 years old in good health.

This clonotype was seen more than once but under ten times. The rearrangement joins TRBV6-2 or TRBV6-3 to TRBJ2-1, with 14 bases that match TRBD2. The germline gives CDR1 MNHEY, CDR2 SVGEGT. Germline trimming cut 5 bases from V and 9 bases from J; bases unmatched to any gene: 9. The CDR3 extends over 16 amino acids. CDR3 protein: CASSRLRLAGGFEQFF. CDR3 DNA sequence: TGTGCCAGCAGTCGACTTCGACTAGCGGGAGGGTTTGAGCAGTTCTTC.

This clonotype was seen only a few times. The chain combines TRBV15 with TRBJ2-7; no definite D call. The CDR3 has 13 amino acids. CDR1 is LNHNV and CDR2 is YYDKDF in the germline V gene (reference sequence). V lost 4 bases and J lost 3, with 10 bases in between. The CDR3, as DNA: TGTGCCACCAGCATGCAGGATAGCTACGAGCAGTACTTC. Its protein is CATSMQDSYEQYF.

The rearrangement joins TRBV5-1 to TRBJ2-2, with D perhaps matching TRBD2 (6 bases). This CDR3 has 15 residues. Trimming removed 0 bases at V and 5 bases at J, with 11 bases between. Germline CDR1 SGHRS, CDR2 YFSETQ. The CDR3 DNA is TGCGCCAGCAGCTTGGCCCTAGCGACTACCGGGGAGCTGTTTTTT. Amino acid sequence: CASSLALATTGELFF. Full variable domain (outside the CDR3, taken from reference TRBV5-1 and TRBJ2-2): KAGVTQTPRYLIKTRGQQVTLSCSPISGHRSVSWYQQTPGQGLQFLFEYFSETQRNKGNFPGRFSGRQFSNSRSEMNVSTLELGDSALYLCASSLALATTGELFFGEGSRLTVL.

Written as DNA, the CDR3 is TGTGCCAGCAGCTTCAATCGGGGAGGTCAAGAGACCCAGTACTTC. Residues: CASSFNRGGQETQYF. V and J are TRBV5-6 and TRBJ2-5; D possibly corresponds to TRBD2 (6 bases). The CDR3 runs to 15 residues. CDR1 and CDR2 (germline): SGHDT, YYEEEE. V lost 2 bases, J lost 2 bases, and 13 bases lay in between.

In its sample, this clonotype was seen a few times. The gene calls are TRBV27 and TRBJ2-5; D call uncertain. Trimming removed 6 bases at V and 1 base at J, with 9 bases between. From germline, CDR1 is MNHEY and CDR2 SMNVEV (reference sequence). The CDR3 sequence is 13 residues long. The CDR3 coding sequence is TGTGCCAGCAGAGAAAACGGCCAAGAGACCCAGTACTTC. Its protein is CASRENGQETQYF.

Only a few counts were recorded for this clonotype. V usage is TRBV5-1 and J usage is TRBJ2-1; unclear D gene. The CDR3 sequence is 12 residues long. Deletions cut 4 bases from V and 5 bases from J, with 7 bases between. Germline V gene lookup returns CDR1 SGHRS and CDR2 YFSETQ. The CDR3 protein is CASSPVNNEQFF. CDR3 in DNA: TGCGCCAGCAGCCCCGTAAACAATGAGCAGTTCTTC.

The sample holds a few counts of this clonotype. V is TRBV11-2 and J is TRBJ2-1; 8 positions match TRBD2. Germline values: CDR1 SGHAT, CDR2 FQNNGV. The CDR3 length is 13 residues. With V trimmed by 4 bases and J by 13 bases, 9 bases remained unmatched. The CDR3 coding sequence is TGTGCCAGCAGCTCAGCGGGGGCTATCTACCAGTTCTTC. Protein sequence: CASSSAGAIYQFF.

This clonotype was detected ten times or more. This chain joins TRBV21-1 and TRBJ2-7; TRBD2, the table's D call, lacks a check against the DNA. TRBV21-1 is classified as a pseudogene. The CDR3 totals 14 residues. Written as DNA, the CDR3 is TGTGCCAGCATTCAGGGGAGGTCCCCATACGAGCAGTACTTC. Translated: CASIQGRSPYEQYF.

The rearrangement joins TRBV12-3 or TRBV12-4 to TRBJ2-2; no firm D call. The CDR3 totals 11 residues. Trimming removed 2 bases from V and 8 bases from J, with 3 bases in between. This CDR3 reads CASSLMGELFF. As DNA, the CDR3 is TGTGCCAGCAGTTTAATGGGGGAGCTGTTTTTT.

Ten or more counts support this clonotype. The chain links TRBV9 to TRBJ1-1, with 9 bases lining up with TRBD1. V lost 1 base, J lost 11 bases, and 9 bases stayed unmatched. CDR1 SGDLS and CDR2 YYNGEE come from the germline V gene. The CDR3 totals 14 residues. The CDR3 bases are TGTGCCAGCAGCGTAACCTGGGACAGGGCAAATGCTTTCTTT. Translation gives CASSVTWDRANAFF. Together with reference TRBV9 and TRBJ1-1, the CDR3 gives the full variable domain: DSGVTQTPKHLITATGQRVTLRCSPRSGDLSVYWYQQSLDQGLQFLIQYYNGEERAKGNILERFSAQQFPDLHSELNLSSLELGDSALYFCASSVTWDRANAFFGQGTRLTVV.

This rearrangement joins TRBV10-2 to TRBJ2-5; D unclear. The CDR3 covers 12 residues. Trimming cost V 8 bases and J 5 bases, with 12 bases left between them. The germline V gene has CDR1 WSHSY and CDR2 SAAADI. CDR3 region: CASGPGRETQYF. The CDR3 region has the DNA TGCGCCAGCGGCCCCGGCCGGGAGACCCAGTACTTC.

The chain uses TRBV6-1 and TRBJ2-2; 9 nucleotides match TRBD1. V shed 5 bases and J 5 bases; nucleotides not matched to a gene: 6. Germline V gene lookup returns CDR1 MNHNS and CDR2 SASEGT. This CDR3 contains 15 residues. The CDR3 loop reads CASSPGQGVTGELFF. In DNA, the CDR3 is TGTGCCAGCAGTCCGGGACAGGGAGTTACCGGGGAGCTGTTTTTT.

The rearrangement uses TRBV5-1 and TRBJ1-2; 8 nucleotides align to TRBD1. The CDR3 is 14 residues long. V shed 1 base, J shed 9 bases, and the junction held 8 bases outside the gene matches. Per germline, CDR1 SGHRS and CDR2 YFSETQ. CDR3 sequence (DNA): TGCGCCAGCAGCTTGTCGTCGGACAGGGTTCGCTACACCTTC. Translating gives CASSLSSDRVRYTF.

About this clonotype: A much larger clone differs from this one at a single base, so this may be a read error. The chain links TRBV20-1 to TRBJ2-3; D is unresolved. Germline CDR1 DFQATT, CDR2 SNEGSKA (reference sequence). This CDR3 has 11 residues. Trimming took off 2 bases at V and 3 bases at J, with 3 bases between the two ends. The CDR3 DNA follows: TGCAGTGCTAGACAGACAGATACGCAGTATTTT. Its protein product is CSARQTDTQYF.

This clonotype was observed a few times. The chain joins TRBV29-1 to TRBJ1-1, with D possibly TRBD1 on 5 matching bases. Trimming left V 7 bases short and J 2 bases short, with 11 bases between. The CDR3 covers 12 residues. CDR1 and CDR2 (germline): SQVTM, ANQGSEA. The CDR3 spells CSAGHLNTEAFF. The CDR3 DNA sequence: TGCAGCGCTGGACACCTCAACACTGAAGCTTTCTTT.

The J gene is TRBJ1-1, the V gene TRBV9; D ambiguous. The CDR3 consists of 13 residues. Per the germline V gene, CDR1 is SGDLS and CDR2 is YYNGEE. V lost 9 bases, J lost 0 bases, and 12 bases lay in between. In DNA form, the CDR3 reads TGTGCCACAGCTGTCGGCATGAACACTGAAGCTTTCTTT. Translated: CATAVGMNTEAFF.

V and J are TRBV12-3 or TRBV12-4 and TRBJ1-1; TRBD1 might be the D (6 bases). V lost 11 bases to trimming and J lost 7 bases, with 35 bases between them. This CDR3 region has 18 residues. The CDR3 spells CAFSLALVGAGAMSEAFF. As DNA, the CDR3 is TGTGCCTTCAGTTTAGCGCTAGTCGGTGCAGGGGCGATGAGTGAAGCTTTCTTT.

The rearrangement uses TRBV9 and TRBJ2-1; D is ambiguous. Germline V CDR1 and CDR2: SGDLS, YYNGEE. V was pared by 2 bases and J by 5 bases, with 11 bases between. The CDR3 loop spans 14 amino acids. CDR3 DNA sequence: TGTGCCAGCAGCGTTTCTAGTGGCCACAATGAGCAGTTCTTC. Amino acid sequence: CASSVSSGHNEQFF.

The chain uses TRBV29-1 and TRBJ1-2; TRBD1 might be the D (5 bases). This CDR3 region has 11 residues. Germline V gene lookup returns CDR1 SQVTM and CDR2 ANQGSEA. Between the trimmed V and J ends, which lost 4 bases and 6 bases, there was a span of 9 bases. The CDR3 DNA is TGCAGCGTTGGAGGGGAGGATGGCTACACCTTC. This translates into CSVGGEDGYTF.

This clonotype was counted a few times. V and J are TRBV5-1 and TRBJ1-2; D may be TRBD1 (6 bases). Trimming cost V 4 bases and J 6 bases, with 19 bases left between them. The CDR3 is made up of 15 amino acids. Germline CDR1 and CDR2: SGHRS and YFSETQ. Here the CDR3 reads CASSVGQGPGDGYTF. Here the CDR3 DNA reads TGCGCCAGCAGCGTGGGCCAGGGGCCCGGGGATGGCTACACCTTC.

This clonotype was seen a few times. This sequence joins TRBV6-5 and TRBJ2-1, with D perhaps TRBD1 (5 bases). This CDR3 has 14 residues. CDR1 and CDR2 from the germline V gene are MNHEY and SVGAGI. The germline V and J ends were trimmed by 2 bases and 8 bases, with 13 bases remaining between them. DNA of the CDR3: TGTGCCAGCAGTTACGCCGACAGAGTCGATGAGCAGTTCTTC. Amino acids: CASSYADRVDEQFF.

This chain connects TRBV12-5 to TRBJ2-4; no definite D call. V gave up 1 base and J gave up 8 bases, with 9 bases separating them. The CDR3 spans 13 residues. Looked up from germline, CDR1 is LGHNT and CDR2 is FRNRAP. The CDR3 DNA follows: TGTGCTAGTGGTTTGGGGACGTCGGACATTCAGTACTTC. Protein: CASGLGTSDIQYF.

The rearrangement links TRBV11-3 to TRBJ2-4; D tentatively fits TRBD1 or TRBD2 (5 bases each). The CDR3 length is 13 residues. V was clipped by 4 bases and J by 6 bases, with 10 bases between them. Germline CDR1 reads SGHNT; CDR2 reads YENEEA. CDR3 region: CASSSPGANIQYF. The CDR3 nucleotides are TGTGCCAGCAGCTCCCCCGGGGCAAACATTCAGTACTTC.

The chain is built from TRBV20-1 and TRBJ2-3; TRBD2 agrees at 8 bases. The V gene end was trimmed by 0 bases and the J gene end by 6 bases; junction bases not matched to a gene: 14. The CDR3 spans 17 residues. Germline CDR1 DFQATT, CDR2 SNEGSKA (reference sequence). CDR3 sequence reads: CSARDPRAGGKGDTQYF. CDR3 bases: TGCAGTGCTAGAGACCCCCGCGCGGGGGGCAAAGGTGATACGCAGTATTTT.

The chain has TRBV20-1 and TRBJ2-2, with TRBD1 identical over 9 bases. Germline trimming cut 3 bases from V and 7 bases from J; bases unmatched to any gene: 6. Germline V gene data show CDR1 as DFQATT and CDR2 as SNEGSKA (reference sequence). The CDR3 consists of 14 residues. Here the CDR3 reads CSASKTGGGGELFF. CDR3 DNA sequence: TGCAGTGCTAGCAAGACAGGGGGAGGCGGGGAGCTGTTTTTT.

Here the CDR3 DNA reads TGTGCCAGCAGTTACGGGCAGGCGAGCGACAATGAGCAGTTCTTC. This sequence encodes CASSYGQASDNEQFF. V usage is TRBV6-5 and J usage is TRBJ2-1; D call uncertain. CDR3 size: 15 residues. The V gene lost 2 bases and the J gene lost 5 bases, with 13 bases spanning the gap. Germline V gene lookup returns CDR1 MNHEY and CDR2 SVGAGI.